The T cell receptor beta chain described here comes from a study of metastatic and nonmetastatic thyroid tumors. About the study: Repertoires from blood and tumor or nodule tissue of malignant and benign thyroid patients were compared.

V lost 3 bases and J 1 base, leaving 6 bases between the germline ends. Per germline, CDR1 ENHRY and CDR2 SYGVKD. The length of the CDR3 is 13 residues. TCRdb used MiXCR to call clones anew from the PCR reads. The sample lists approximately 13,000 clones, approximately 32% seen once, with roughly 24% in the top ten. This clone was detected only a few times. There were no patients who had received any treatment before thyroid surgery. This chain connects TRBV10-3 to TRBJ1-1; no clear D gene. This clonotype was obtained from a female donor with papillary thyroid cancer or a benign thyroid nodule (not recorded which). Some clones in this sample may be carry-over from other donors' samples. Material for sequencing was tumor tissue. In DNA, the CDR3 is TGTGCCATCAGTGAACAAAGGAACACTGAAGCTTTCTTT. This translates into CAISEQRNTEAFF.